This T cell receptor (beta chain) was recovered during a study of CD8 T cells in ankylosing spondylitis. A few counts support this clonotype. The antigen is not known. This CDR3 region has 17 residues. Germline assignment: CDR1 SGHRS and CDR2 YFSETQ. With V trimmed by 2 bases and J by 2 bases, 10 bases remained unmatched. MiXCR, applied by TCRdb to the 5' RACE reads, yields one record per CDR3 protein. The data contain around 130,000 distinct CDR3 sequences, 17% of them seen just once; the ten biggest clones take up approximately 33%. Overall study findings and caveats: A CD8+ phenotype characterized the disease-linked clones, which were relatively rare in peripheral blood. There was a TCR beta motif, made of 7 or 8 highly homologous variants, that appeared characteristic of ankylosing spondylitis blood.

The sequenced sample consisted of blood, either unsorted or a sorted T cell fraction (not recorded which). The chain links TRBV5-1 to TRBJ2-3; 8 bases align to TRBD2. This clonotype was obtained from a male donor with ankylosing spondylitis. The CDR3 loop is CASSLSGLDLVTDTQYF. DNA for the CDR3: TGCGCCAGCAGCTTATCGGGACTAGATTTGGTCACAGATACGCAGTATTTT.